This T cell receptor beta chain stems from a study of Graves' ophthalmopathy and Graves' hyperthyroidism. The CDR3 totals 13 residues. Germline CDR1 SQVTM, CDR2 ANQGSEA. Amplification targeted the TCR beta CDR3 regions, with RNA transcripts as the source material. First-round RT-PCR relied on HTBI primers, and a second-round multiplex PCR came next. TCRdb reprocessed the multiplex PCR reads with MiXCR, giving one entry per CDR3 protein. The table shows around 1.1 million distinct CDR3 sequences, with about 36% occurring only once. Other autoimmune diseases, uncontrolled infections, pregnancy or lactation excluded patients from enrollment. On this clonotype itself: Its antigen is still unknown. One end of the junction varies from germline; a read error may be responsible.

Study results and caveats: A majority of expanded thyroid clonotypes exceeding 0.001 frequency were likewise present in blood.

The TCR comes from an adult man with Graves' hyperthyroidism. Sequencing was carried out using peripheral blood or thyroid tissue (not recorded which). V is TRBV29-1 and J is TRBJ2-5; a weak D match, TRBD1 (5 bases). CDR3 DNA sequence: TGCAGCGTCGAAGCGAAGGGGCAAGAGACCCAGTACTTC. This translates into CSVEAKGQETQYF.